The present TCR beta chain was sequenced within a study of OX40 agonist ivuxolimab in advanced cancers. Study-wide context: Mean age around 60 years, range 23 to 79; about 85% male.

The method was immunoSEQ multiplex PCR; TCRdb's version includes in-frame clones alone and lacks a portion of them. The table has 30,000 to 45,000 clones, around 84% seen once. A remark on this clone: Its specificity is not known.

Whole-study results and caveats: Relatively little clonal expansion, among the lowest observed, appeared in partial responders at 0.1-3.0 mg/kg. Average numbers of expanded clones were greater in CD8+ T cells than in CD4+.

Germline V gene data show CDR1 as MNHNY and CDR2 as SVGAGI (reference sequence). The CDR3 consists of 13 residues. V was clipped by 7 bases and J by 1 base, with 10 bases between them. This receptor was taken from an adult with an advanced solid tumor such as melanoma, head and neck, liver or kidney cancer. Sequenced material: CD4+ or CD8+ T cells sorted from blood, taken in a trial of the OX40 agonist ivuxolimab. This rearrangement joins TRBV6-6 to TRBJ1-1; D is uncertain. CDR3 region: CASTPDGNTEAFF. For the CDR3, the DNA is TGTGCCAGCACCCCTGACGGGAACACTGAAGCTTTCTTT.